This T cell receptor (beta chain) derives from a study of blood T cells in healthy people across ages. With a J-beta primer mix and a sample-barcoded 5' primer, a second PCR ran 7 to 11 cycles. TCRdb ran MiXCR on the 5' RACE reads and lists one entry per CDR3 protein. This table holds 850,000 to 1,100,000 distinct CDR3 sequences, 30% to 40% found once. Findings of the study overall: Because donor CMV status was unknown, expanded clonotype changes were possibly confounded. Both higher diversity and more naive CD4+ cells marked long-lived donors when set against aged donors.

This CDR3 contains 14 residues. The ends lost 6 bases at V and 8 bases at J; junction bases unmatched: 9. With respect to this clonotype: Its antigen is currently unknown.

The V gene is TRBV12-3 or TRBV12-4, the J gene TRBJ1-4; 7 bases line up with TRBD1. This sequence was found in a man aged 18 to 30 in good health. Sample: blood. CDR3 amino acids: CASRVTGSFEKLFF. CDR3 in DNA: TGTGCCAGCAGAGTGACAGGGTCCTTCGAAAAACTGTTTTTT.